This TCR beta chain was sequenced during a study of OX40 agonist ivuxolimab in advanced cancers. Context from the whole study: The costimulatory receptor OX40 (CD134) was targeted by ivuxolimab, a fully human IgG2 agonistic monoclonal antibody. Intravenous ivuxolimab was administered to patients every 2 weeks at six dose levels: 0.01, 0.1, 0.3, 1.5, 3 and 10 mg/kg. Of the approximately 50 dose-escalation patients, hepatocellular carcinoma was present in about 20, melanoma in approximately 15, renal cell carcinoma in 9 and head and neck cancer in 9. A male proportion of roughly 80% and a mean age of approximately 55 years, ranging from about 23 to 90, were recorded for the dose-escalation cohort. Prior anti-PD-1, anti-PD-L1 or anti-CTLA-4 therapy was permitted, and checkpoint inhibitors had been received by less than 45% of dose-escalation patients. Partial responses were achieved by three dose-escalation patients, of whom one had hepatocellular carcinoma and two had cutaneous melanoma. The purpose of peripheral TCRbeta sequencing was to test whether ivuxolimab changed TCR sequence diversity and led to clonal T-cell expansion. The paper covers the monotherapy dose-escalation part of the phase I ivuxolimab trial, which included N ≈ 54 patients.

The cysteine opens and the phenylalanine closes a CDR3 of 15 amino acids. Of all the DNA, just the CDR3 is kept, 45 bases in frame from base 1. The germline V gene specifies MNHEY as CDR1 and SVGAGI as CDR2. V is pared back by 4 bases and J by 1 base, with 13 bases lying between the germline termini. To sequence the TCRbeta CDR3 region, genomic DNA was isolated from the sorted cells. TCRbeta CDR3 regions were sequenced using the immunoSEQ Assay. This immuneACCESS table, as held by TCRdb, lists in-frame sequences with V and J called but not all clones. Of the missing ones, under half trace to an unresolved V gene in checked studies; the others have no known cause. The sample yields some 150,000 clones; approximately 90% were counted once. Approximately 0.99% of the sample lies in the top ten. Broader findings and caveats from the paper: At doses of 0.1 to 3.0 mg/kg, clonal expansion of both CD4+ and CD8+ T cells in blood was seen between baseline and week 6. The antigen specificity of the peripheral T cells that underwent clonal expansion was not determined. After ivuxolimab, expanded clones were on average more numerous among CD8+ T cells than among CD4+ T cells. In the 0.1-3.0 mg/kg groups, partial responders were among the patients with the lowest normalized peripheral clonal expansion, particularly in CD8+ T cells. Low levels of normalized T-cell clonal expansion were also seen in some nonresponding patients.

The trial excluded patients who had a history of autoimmune disease or who were on systemic immunosuppression. Peripheral blood for TCR sequencing was collected from all dose cohorts at baseline, on cycle 4 day 1, and on cycle 7 day 1. Samples came from an open-label, multicenter, first-in-human phase I dose-escalation trial of ivuxolimab. Adults with locally advanced or metastatic melanoma, renal cell carcinoma, hepatocellular carcinoma or head and neck squamous cell carcinoma were enrolled in the trial. Before TCR sequencing, CD4+ T cells and CD8+ T cells from peripheral blood were sorted into separate populations. As to this clone: The specificity of this receptor is unknown. Base-call qualities are not available, and no considerably larger clone is one nucleotide away.

This sample comprised CD4+ or CD8+ T cells sorted from blood, obtained in a trial of the OX40 agonist ivuxolimab. Recombination joined TRBV6-5 with TRBJ1-1; the D gene is not confidently resolved. This sequence originates from an adult with an advanced solid tumor such as melanoma, head and neck, liver or kidney cancer. The nucleotide sequence is given as TGTGCCAGCAGTTCCGTGGGAGCAGGGAACACTGAAGCTTTCTTT. Its amino acids are CASSSVGAGNTEAFF.